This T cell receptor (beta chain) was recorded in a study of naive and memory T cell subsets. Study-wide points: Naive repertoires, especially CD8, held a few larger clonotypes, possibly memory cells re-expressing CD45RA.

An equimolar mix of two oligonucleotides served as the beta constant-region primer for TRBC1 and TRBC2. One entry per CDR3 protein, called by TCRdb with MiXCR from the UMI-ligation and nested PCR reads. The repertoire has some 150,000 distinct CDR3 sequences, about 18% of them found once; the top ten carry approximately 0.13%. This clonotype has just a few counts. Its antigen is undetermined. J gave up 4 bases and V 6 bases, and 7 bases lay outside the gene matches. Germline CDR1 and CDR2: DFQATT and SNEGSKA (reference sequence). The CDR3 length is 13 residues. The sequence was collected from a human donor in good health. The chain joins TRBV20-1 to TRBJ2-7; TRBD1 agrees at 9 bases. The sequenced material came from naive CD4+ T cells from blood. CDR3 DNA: TGCAGTGCCAAGACAGGGGGTAATTACGAGCAGTACTTC. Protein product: CSAKTGGNYEQYF.